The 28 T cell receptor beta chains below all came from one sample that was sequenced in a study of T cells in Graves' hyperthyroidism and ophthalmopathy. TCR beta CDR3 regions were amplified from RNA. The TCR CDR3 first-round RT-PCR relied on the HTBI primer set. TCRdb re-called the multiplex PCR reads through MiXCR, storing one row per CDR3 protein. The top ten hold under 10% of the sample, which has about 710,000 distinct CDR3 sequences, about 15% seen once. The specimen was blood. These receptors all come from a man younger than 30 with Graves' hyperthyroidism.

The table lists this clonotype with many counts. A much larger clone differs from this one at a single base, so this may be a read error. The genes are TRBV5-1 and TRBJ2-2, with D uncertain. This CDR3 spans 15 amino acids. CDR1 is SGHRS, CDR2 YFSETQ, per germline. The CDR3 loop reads CASSLAQPGTEELFF. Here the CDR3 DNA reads TGCGCCAGCAGCTTGGCTCAGCCGGGCACCGAGGAGCTGTTTTTT.

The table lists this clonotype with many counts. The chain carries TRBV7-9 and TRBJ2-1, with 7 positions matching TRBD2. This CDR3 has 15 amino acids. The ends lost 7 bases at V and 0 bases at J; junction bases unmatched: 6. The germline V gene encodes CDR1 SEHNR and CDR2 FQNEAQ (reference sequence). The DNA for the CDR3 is TGTGCCAGCATTGGCGGCGGGAGCTCCTACAATGAGCAGTTCTTC. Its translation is CASIGGGSSYNEQFF.

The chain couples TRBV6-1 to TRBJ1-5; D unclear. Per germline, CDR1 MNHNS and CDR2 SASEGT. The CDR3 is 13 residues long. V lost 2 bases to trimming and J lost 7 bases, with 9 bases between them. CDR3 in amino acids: CASSEMTQQPQHF. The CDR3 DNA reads TGTGCCAGCAGTGAAATGACTCAGCAGCCCCAGCATTTT.

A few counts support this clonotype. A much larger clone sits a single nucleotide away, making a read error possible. CDR3 coding DNA: TGTGCCAGCAGAACCCAATCCCGGGACAGCTACAATGAGCAGTACTTC. Its protein is CASRTQSRDSYNEQYF. J is TRBJ2-1 and V is TRBV12-3 or TRBV12-4; 7 positions agree with TRBD1. The J call may be in error: the DNA end matches TRBJ2-7 better. The CDR3 is 16 amino acids.

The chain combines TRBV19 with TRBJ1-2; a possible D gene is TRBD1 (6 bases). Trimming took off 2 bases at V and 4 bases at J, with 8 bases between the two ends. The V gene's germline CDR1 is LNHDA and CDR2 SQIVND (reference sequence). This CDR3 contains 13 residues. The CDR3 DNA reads TGTGCCAGTAGTATAACGGACAGCTATGGCTACACCTTC. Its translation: CASSITDSYGYTF.

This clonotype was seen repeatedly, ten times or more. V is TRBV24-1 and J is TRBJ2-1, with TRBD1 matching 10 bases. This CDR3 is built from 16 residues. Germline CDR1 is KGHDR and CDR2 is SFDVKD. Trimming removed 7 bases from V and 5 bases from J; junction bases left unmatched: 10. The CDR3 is CATSPQTGGLNNEQFF. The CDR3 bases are TGTGCCACCAGCCCACAGACAGGGGGCCTAAACAATGAGCAGTTCTTC.

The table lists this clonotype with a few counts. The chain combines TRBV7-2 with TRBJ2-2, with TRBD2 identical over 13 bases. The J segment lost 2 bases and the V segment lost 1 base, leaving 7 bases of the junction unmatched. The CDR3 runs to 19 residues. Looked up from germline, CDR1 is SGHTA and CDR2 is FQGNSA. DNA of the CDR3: TGTGCCAGCAGCTTAGAGGGACTAGCGGGAACGTCAAACACCGGGGAGCTGTTTTTT. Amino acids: CASSLEGLAGTSNTGELFF. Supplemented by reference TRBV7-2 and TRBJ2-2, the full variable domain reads GAGVSQSPSNKVTEKGKDVELRCDPISGHTALYWYRQSLGQGLEFLIYFQGNSAPDKSGLPSDRFSAERTGGSVSTLTIQRTQQEDSAVYLCASSLEGLAGTSNTGELFFGEGSRLTVL.

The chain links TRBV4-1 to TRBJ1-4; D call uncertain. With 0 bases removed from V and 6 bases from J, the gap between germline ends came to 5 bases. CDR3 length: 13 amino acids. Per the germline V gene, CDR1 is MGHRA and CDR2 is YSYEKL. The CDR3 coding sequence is TGCGCCAGCAGCCAAGACCAATATGAAAAACTGTTTTTT. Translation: CASSQDQYEKLFF.

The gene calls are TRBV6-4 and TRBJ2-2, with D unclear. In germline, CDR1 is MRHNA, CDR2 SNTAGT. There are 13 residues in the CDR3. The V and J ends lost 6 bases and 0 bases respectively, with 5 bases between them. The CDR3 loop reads CASRTANTGELFF. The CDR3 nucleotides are TGTGCCAGCAGAACAGCGAACACCGGGGAGCTGTTTTTT.

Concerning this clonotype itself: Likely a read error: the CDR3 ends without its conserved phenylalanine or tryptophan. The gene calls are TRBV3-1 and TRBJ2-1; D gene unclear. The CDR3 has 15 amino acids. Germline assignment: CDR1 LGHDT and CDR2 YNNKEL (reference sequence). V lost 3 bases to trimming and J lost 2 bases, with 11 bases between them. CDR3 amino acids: CASSQTLSTYNEQFL. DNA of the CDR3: TGTGCCAGCAGCCAGACCCTTTCAACCTACAATGAGCAGTTCCTC.

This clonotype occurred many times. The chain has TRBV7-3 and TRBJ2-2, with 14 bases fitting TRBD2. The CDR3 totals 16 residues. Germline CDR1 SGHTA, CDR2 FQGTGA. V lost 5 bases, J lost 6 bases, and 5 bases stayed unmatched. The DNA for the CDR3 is TGTGCCAGCAGCCCGGGACTAGCGGGAGCGGCCGGGGAGCTGTTTTTT. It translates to CASSPGLAGAAGELFF.

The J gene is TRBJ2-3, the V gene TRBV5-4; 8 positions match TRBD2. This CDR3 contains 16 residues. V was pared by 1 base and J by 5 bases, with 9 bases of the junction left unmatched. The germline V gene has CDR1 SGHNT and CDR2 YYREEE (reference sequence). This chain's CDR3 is CASSLKASGGGDTQYF. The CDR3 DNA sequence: TGTGCCAGCAGCTTGAAAGCCAGCGGGGGCGGAGATACGCAGTATTTT. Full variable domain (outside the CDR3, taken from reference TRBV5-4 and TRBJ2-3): ETGVTQSPTHLIKTRGQQVTLRCSSQSGHNTVSWYQQALGQGPQFIFQYYREEENGRGNFPPRFSGLQFPNYSSELNVNALELDDSALYLCASSLKASGGGDTQYFGPGTRLTVL.

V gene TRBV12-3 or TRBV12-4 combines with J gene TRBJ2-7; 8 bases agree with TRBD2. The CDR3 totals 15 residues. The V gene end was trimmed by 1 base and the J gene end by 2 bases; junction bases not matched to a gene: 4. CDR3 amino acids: CASSLDTSGTYEQYF. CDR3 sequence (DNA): TGTGCCAGCAGTTTAGACACTAGCGGAACCTACGAGCAGTACTTC.

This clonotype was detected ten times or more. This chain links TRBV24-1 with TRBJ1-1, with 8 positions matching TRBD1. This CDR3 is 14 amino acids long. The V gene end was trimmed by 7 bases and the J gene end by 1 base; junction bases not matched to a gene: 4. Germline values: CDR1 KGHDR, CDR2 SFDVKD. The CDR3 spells CATRTGARNTEAFF. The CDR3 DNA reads TGTGCCACCAGGACAGGGGCGAGGAACACTGAAGCTTTCTTT.

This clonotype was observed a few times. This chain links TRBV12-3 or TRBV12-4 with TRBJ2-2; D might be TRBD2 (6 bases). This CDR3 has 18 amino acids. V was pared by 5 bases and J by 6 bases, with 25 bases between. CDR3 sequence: CASSGMPLATRGSGELFF. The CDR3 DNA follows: TGTGCCAGCAGTGGAATGCCCCTAGCGACCCGGGGATCCGGGGAGCTGTTTTTT.

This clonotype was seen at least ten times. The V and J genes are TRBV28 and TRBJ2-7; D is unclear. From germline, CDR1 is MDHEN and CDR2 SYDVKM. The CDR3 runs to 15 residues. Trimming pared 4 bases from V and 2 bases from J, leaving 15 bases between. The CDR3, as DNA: TGTGCCAGCAGTTCCCCTGAGAGTGGCCCCTACGAGCAGTACTTC. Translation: CASSSPESGPYEQYF.

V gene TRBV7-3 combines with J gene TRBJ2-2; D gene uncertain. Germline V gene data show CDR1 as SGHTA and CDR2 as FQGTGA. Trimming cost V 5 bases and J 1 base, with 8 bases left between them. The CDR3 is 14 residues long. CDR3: CASSAILNTGELFF. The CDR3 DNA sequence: TGTGCCAGCAGCGCAATTCTGAACACCGGGGAGCTGTTTTTT.

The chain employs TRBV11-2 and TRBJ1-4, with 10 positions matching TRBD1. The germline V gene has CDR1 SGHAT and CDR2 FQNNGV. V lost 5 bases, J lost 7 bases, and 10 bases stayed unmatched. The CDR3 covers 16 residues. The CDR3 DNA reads TGTGCCAGCAGCCAAGAATTGACAGGGGGCGTTGAAAAACTGTTTTTT. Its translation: CASSQELTGGVEKLFF.

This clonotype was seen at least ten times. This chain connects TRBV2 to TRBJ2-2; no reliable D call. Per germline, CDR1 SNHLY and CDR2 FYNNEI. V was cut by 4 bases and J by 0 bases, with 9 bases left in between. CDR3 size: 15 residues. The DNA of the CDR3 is TGTGCCAGCAGTGCCCGGCGTTCGAACACCGGGGAGCTGTTTTTT. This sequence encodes CASSARRSNTGELFF.

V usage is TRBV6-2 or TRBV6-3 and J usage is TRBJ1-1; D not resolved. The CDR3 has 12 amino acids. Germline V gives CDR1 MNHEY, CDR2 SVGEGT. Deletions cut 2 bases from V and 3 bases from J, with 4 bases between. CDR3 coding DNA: TGTGCCAGCAGTTACATCGACACTGAAGCTTTCTTT. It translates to CASSYIDTEAFF.

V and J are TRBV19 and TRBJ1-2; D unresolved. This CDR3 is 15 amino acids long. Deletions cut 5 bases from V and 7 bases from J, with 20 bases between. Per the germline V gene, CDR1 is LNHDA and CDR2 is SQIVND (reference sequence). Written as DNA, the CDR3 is TGTGCCAGTAGTCCGAGGAGACCTATTTCGGGTGGCTACACCTTC. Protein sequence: CASSPRRPISGGYTF.

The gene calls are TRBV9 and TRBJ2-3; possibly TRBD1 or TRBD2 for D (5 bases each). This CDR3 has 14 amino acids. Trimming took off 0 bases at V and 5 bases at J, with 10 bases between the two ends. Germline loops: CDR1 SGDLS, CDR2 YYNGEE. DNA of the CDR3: TGTGCCAGCAGCGTAGGGGGGAGTGGAGATACGCAGTATTTT. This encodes CASSVGGSGDTQYF.

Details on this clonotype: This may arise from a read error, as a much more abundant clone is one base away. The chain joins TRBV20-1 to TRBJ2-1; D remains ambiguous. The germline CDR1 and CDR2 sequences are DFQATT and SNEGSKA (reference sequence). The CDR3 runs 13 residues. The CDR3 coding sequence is TGCAGTGCCCCCCAGCGTTCCTACAATGAGCAGCTCTTC. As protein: CSAPQRSYNEQLF.

The CDR3 nucleotides are TGTGCCAGTAGTATAACCCTAGCGGGTGGCAATGAGCAGTTCTTC. Its protein product is CASSITLAGGNEQFF. This chain joins TRBV19 and TRBJ2-1, with 8 bases fitting TRBD2. The CDR3 runs to 15 residues. Germline V gene lookup returns CDR1 LNHDA and CDR2 SQIVND (reference sequence). The junction had 6 bases not matched to a gene; V was cut back by 2 bases and J by 6 bases.

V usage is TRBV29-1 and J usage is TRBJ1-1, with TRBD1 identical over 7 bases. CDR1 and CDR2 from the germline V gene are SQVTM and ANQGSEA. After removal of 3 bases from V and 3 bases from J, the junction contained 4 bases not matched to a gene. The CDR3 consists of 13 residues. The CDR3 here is CSVDRGADTEAFF. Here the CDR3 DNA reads TGCAGCGTTGACAGGGGGGCGGACACTGAAGCTTTCTTT.

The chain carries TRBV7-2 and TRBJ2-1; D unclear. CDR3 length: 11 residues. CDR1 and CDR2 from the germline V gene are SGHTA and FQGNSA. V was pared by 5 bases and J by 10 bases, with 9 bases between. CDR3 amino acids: CASSQLGEQFF. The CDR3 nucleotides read TGTGCCAGCAGCCAGCTGGGGGAGCAGTTCTTC.

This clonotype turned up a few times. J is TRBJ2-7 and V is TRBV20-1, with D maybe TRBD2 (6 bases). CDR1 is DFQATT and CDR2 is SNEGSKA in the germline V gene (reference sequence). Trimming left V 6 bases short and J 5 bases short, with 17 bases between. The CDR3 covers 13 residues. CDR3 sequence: CSATRDSVNEQYF. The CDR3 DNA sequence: TGCAGTGCAACCCGGGACTCCGTCAACGAGCAGTACTTC.

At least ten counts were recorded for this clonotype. The DNA for the CDR3 is TGTGCCAGCAGCTTCCGACAGCACTCCTACAATGAGCAGTTCTTC. It codes for CASSFRQHSYNEQFF. The rearrangement joins TRBV11-1 to TRBJ2-1; tentative D call: TRBD1 (5 bases). Germline CDR1 SGHAT, CDR2 FQDESV (reference sequence). Trimming took 3 bases from V and 0 from J, leaving 9 bases between them. This CDR3 region has 15 residues. The whole variable domain, remainder taken from reference TRBV11-1 and TRBJ2-1, is EAEVAQSPRYKITEKSQAVAFWCDPISGHATLYWYRQILGQGPELLVQFQDESVVDDSQLPKDRFSAERLKGVDSTLKIQPAELGDSAMYLCASSFRQHSYNEQFFGPGTRLTVL.